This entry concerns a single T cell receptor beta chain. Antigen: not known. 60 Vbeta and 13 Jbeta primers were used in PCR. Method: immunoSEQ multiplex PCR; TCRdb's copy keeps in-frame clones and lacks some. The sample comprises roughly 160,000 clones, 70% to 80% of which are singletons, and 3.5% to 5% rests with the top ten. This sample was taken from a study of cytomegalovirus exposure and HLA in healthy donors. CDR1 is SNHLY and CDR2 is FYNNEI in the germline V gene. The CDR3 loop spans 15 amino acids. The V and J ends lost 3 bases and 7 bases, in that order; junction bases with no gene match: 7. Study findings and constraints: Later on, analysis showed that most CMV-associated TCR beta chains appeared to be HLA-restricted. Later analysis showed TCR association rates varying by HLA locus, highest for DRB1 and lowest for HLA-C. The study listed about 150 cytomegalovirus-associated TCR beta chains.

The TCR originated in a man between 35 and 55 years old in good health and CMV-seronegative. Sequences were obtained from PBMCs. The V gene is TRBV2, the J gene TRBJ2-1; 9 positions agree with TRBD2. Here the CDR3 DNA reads TGTGCCAGCAGTGAGTGGGCGGGGGGGCCGAATGAGCAGTTCTTC. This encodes CASSEWAGGPNEQFF.